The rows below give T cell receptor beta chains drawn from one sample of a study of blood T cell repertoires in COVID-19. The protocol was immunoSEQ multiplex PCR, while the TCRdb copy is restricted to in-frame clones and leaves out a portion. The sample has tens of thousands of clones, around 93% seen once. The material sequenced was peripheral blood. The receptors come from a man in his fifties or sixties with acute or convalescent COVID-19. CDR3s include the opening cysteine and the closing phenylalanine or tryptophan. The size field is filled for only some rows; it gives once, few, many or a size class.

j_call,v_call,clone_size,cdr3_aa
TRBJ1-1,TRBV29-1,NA,CSVLAGNTEAFF
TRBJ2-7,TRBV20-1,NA,CSASPSGGAHEQYF
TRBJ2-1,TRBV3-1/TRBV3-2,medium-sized,CASSRVLAEQFF
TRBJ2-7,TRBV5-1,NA,CASSSGTGAVYEQYF
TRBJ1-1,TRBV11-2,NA,CASSLLDRNTEAFF
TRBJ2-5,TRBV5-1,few,CASRYTGDRDQETQYF
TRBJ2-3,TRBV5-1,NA,CASSRTSTDTQYF
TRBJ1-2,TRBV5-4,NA,CASSLYRGLANYGYTF
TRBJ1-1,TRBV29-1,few,CSDSTGYAEAFF
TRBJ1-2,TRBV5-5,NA,CASSRGTGGSYGYTF
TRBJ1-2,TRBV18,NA,CASSAGQDYGYTF
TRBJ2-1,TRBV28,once,CASSPSTAGGHEQFF
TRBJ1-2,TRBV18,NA,CASSPTEANYGYTF
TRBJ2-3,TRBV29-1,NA,CSASTSGYTDTQYF
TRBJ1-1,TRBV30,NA,CAWSATGISEAFF
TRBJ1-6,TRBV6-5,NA,CASSSAGQAANSPLHF
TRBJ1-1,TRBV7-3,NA,CASSFQGNTEAFF
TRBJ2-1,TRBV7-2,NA,CASSLTSGGAGEQFF
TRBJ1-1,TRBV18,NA,CASSEGQNTEAFF
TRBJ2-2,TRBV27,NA,CASRVSGGTNTGELFF
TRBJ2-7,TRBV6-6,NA,CASSTSSYEQYF
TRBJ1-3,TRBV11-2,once,CASSLRDTGTSMIGNTIYF
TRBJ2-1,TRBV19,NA,CASSITGQGGINEQFF
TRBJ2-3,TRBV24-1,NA,CATSDLAGGSPDTQYF
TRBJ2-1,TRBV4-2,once,CASSLRQAGGPGNEQFF
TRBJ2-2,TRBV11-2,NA,CASSWTNTGELFF
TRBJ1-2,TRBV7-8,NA,CASSSTLTGPPYGYTF
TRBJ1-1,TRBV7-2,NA,CASSQAGNTEAFF
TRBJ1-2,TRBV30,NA,CAFKTTGTLYGYTF
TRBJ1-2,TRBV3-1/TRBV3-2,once,CASSQDFRAGDYGYTF
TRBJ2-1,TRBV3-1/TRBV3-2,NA,CASRRTSGGNEQFF
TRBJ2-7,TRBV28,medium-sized,CASSLYGTGYEQYF
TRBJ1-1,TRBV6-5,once,CASSWTGLNTEAFF
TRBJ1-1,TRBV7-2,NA,CASSIDRGNTEAFF
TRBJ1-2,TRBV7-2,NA,CASSLSRGQGDYTF
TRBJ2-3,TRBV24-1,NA,CATSDSSMADTQYF
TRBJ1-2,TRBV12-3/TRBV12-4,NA,CASSLGRNYGYTF
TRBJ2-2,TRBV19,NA,CASSIFFRGTGELFF
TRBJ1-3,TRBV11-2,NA,CASSPTGVGNTIYF
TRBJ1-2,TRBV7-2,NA,CASSSDTGGYGYTF
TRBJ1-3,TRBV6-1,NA,CASSEQDRSPAETSGNTIYF
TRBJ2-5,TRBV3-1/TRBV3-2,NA,CASTRTGVTQETQYF
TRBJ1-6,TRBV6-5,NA,CASRSTGGYNSPLHF
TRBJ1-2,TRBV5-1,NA,CASSSTGVYGYTF
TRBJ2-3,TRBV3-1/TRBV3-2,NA,CASSEAGGTDTQYF
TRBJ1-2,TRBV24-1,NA,CATSDLGGYTF
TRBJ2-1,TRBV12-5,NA,CASGLGGGFYNEQFF
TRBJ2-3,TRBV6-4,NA,CASSLEERDTQYF
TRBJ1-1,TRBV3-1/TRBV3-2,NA,CASSGRQGGAEAFF
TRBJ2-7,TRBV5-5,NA,CASSLVAGNSYEQYF
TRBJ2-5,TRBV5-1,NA,CASSKTSGAHQETQYF